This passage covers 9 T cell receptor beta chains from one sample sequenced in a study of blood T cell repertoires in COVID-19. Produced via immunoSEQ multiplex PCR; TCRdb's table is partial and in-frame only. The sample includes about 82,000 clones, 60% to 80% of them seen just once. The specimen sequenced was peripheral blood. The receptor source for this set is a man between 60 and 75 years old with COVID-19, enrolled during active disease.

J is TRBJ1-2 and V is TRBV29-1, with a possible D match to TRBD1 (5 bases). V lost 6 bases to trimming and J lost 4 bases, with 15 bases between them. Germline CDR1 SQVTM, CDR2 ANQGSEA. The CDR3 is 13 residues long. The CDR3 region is CSVLQGGGYGYTF. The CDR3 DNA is TGCAGCGTCCTGCAGGGTGGCGGCTATGGCTACACCTTC. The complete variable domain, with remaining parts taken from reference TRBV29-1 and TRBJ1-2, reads SAVISQKPSRDICQRGTSLTIQCQVDSQVTMMFWYRQQPGQSLTLIATANQGSEATYESGFVIDKFPISRPNLTFSTLTVSNMSPEDSSIYLCSVLQGGGYGYTFGSGTRLTVV.

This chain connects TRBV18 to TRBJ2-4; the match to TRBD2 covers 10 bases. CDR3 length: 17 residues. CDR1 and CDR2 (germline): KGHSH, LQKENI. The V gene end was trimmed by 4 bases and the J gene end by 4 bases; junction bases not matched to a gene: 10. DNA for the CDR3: TGTGCCAGCTCACAGACGCCAGCGGGGGGGAAGAAAAACATTCAGTACTTC. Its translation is CASSQTPAGGKKNIQYF.

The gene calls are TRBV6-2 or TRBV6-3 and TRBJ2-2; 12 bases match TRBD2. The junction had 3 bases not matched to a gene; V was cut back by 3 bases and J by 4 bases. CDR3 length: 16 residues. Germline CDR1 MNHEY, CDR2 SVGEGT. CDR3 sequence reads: CASSYLAGGVTGELFF. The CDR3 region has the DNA TGTGCCAGCAGTTATCTAGCGGGAGGGGTCACCGGGGAGCTGTTTTTT.

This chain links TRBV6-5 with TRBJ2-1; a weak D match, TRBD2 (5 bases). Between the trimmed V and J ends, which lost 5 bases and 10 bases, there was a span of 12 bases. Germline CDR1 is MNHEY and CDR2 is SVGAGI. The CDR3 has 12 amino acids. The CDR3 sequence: CASSTPLAEQFF. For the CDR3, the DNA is TGTGCCAGCAGTACTCCTCTAGCCGAGCAGTTCTTC.

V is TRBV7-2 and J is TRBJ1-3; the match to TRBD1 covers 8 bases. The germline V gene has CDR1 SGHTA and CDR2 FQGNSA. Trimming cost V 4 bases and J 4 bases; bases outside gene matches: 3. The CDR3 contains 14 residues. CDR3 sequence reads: CASSSSGGGNTIYF. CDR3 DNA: TGTGCCAGCAGCTCATCAGGGGGCGGAAACACCATATATTTT.

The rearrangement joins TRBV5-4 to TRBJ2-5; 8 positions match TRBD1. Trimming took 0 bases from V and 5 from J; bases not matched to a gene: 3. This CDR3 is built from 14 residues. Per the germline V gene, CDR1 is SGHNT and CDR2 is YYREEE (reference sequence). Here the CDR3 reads CASSLGQGRETQYF. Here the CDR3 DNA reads TGTGCCAGCAGCTTGGGACAGGGGAGGGAGACCCAGTACTTC. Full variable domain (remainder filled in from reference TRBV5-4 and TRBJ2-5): ETGVTQSPTHLIKTRGQQVTLRCSSQSGHNTVSWYQQALGQGPQFIFQYYREEENGRGNFPPRFSGLQFPNYSSELNVNALELDDSALYLCASSLGQGRETQYFGPGTRLLVL.

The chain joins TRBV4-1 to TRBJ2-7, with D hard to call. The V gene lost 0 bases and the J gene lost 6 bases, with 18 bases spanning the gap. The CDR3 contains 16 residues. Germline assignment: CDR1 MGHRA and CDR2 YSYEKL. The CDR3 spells CASSQDESRIGREQYF. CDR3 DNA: TGCGCCAGCAGCCAAGACGAGTCCCGGATTGGGCGCGAGCAGTACTTC.

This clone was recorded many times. The CDR3 DNA sequence: TGCGCCAGCAGCTTGTACTCGAACACTGAAGCTTTCTTT. Translation gives CASSLYSNTEAFF. The V call is TRBV5-1, the J call TRBJ1-1; D uncertain. CDR1 is SGHRS and CDR2 is YFSETQ in the germline V gene. There are 13 residues in the CDR3. Trimming took 1 base from V and 1 from J, leaving 5 bases between them.

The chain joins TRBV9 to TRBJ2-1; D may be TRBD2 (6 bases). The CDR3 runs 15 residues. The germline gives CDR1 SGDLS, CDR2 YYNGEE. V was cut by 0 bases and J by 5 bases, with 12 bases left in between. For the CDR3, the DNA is TGTGCCAGCAGCGTAGGGGCGGGAATAGACAATGAGCAGTTCTTC. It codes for CASSVGAGIDNEQFF. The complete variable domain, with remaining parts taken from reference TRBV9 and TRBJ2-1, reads DSGVTQTPKHLITATGQRVTLRCSPRSGDLSVYWYQQSLDQGLQFLIQYYNGEERAKGNILERFSAQQFPDLHSELNLSSLELGDSALYFCASSVGAGIDNEQFFGPGTRLTVL.